The clone carrying this TCR beta chain appeared a few times. The antigen is undetermined. The data derive from a study of identical twins. General study points: Weaker excess twin sharing was seen among beta out-of-frame sequences.

TCRdb reprocessed the 5' RACE reads with MiXCR, giving one entry per CDR3 protein. The sample lists some 730,000 distinct CDR3 sequences, around a sixth occurring once. This same sample was also part of a study on T cells expressing NK-cell markers.

Sequences were obtained from PBMCs. The clonotype comes from a woman younger than 35 in good health.

The CDR3 coding sequence is TGTGCTAGTGGTTTGATAAGGACTAGCGGATACACCGGGGAGCTGTTTTTT. Amino acids: CASGLIRTSGYTGELFF. V is TRBV12-5 and J is TRBJ2-2; TRBD2 matches at 10 bases. This CDR3 is 17 amino acids long. The V gene end was trimmed by 2 bases and the J gene end by 3 bases; junction bases not matched to a gene: 6. Germline lookup yields CDR1 LGHNT and CDR2 FRNRAP.